This passage covers 7 T cell receptor beta chains from one sample sequenced in a study of blood T cell repertoires in COVID-19. Only in-frame clones appear in the TCRdb table, and some are missing; sequencing was by immunoSEQ multiplex PCR. The sample carries about 310,000 clones, approximately 85% recorded once. Sequenced sample: PBMCs or T cells enriched from blood (not recorded which). The receptors were gathered from a man aged 25-40 years who had recovered from COVID-19.

The V and J genes are TRBV7-9 and TRBJ2-7; TRBD1 agrees at 8 bases. CDR3 size: 16 residues. J gave up 7 bases and V 4 bases, and 15 bases lay outside the gene matches. Germline values: CDR1 SEHNR, CDR2 FQNEAQ (reference sequence). This CDR3 is CASSSPVAGGIGEQYF. CDR3 coding DNA: TGTGCCAGCAGCTCCCCGGTGGCAGGGGGCATAGGAGAGCAGTACTTC.

The chain carries TRBV4-2 and TRBJ1-2; 10 bases align to TRBD1. Germline V gene sequence: CDR1 LGHNA, CDR2 YNFKEQ. V was clipped by 2 bases and J by 3 bases; unmatched bases: 6. This CDR3 comprises 16 residues. CDR3 DNA: TGTGCCAGCAGCCAACACCGGGACAGGGGAGACTATGGCTACACCTTC. Residues: CASSQHRDRGDYGYTF.

The J gene is TRBJ1-4, the V gene TRBV5-1; D gene uncertain. V was shortened by 5 bases and J by 5 bases, with 16 bases between the two germline ends. The CDR3 covers 15 residues. The germline gives CDR1 SGHRS, CDR2 YFSETQ. Here the CDR3 DNA reads TGCGCCAGCAGTCCCGCCCGGGTGGTGAATGAAAAACTGTTTTTT. This gives the protein CASSPARVVNEKLFF.

V is TRBV6-5 and J is TRBJ1-1; 8 bases fit TRBD1. V lost 5 bases, J lost 0 bases, and 5 bases stayed unmatched. CDR3 size: 15 residues. Germline V gives CDR1 MNHEY, CDR2 SVGAGI. CDR3 region: CASSPGTGLNTEAFF. The CDR3 nucleotides are TGTGCCAGCAGTCCCGGGACAGGCTTGAACACTGAAGCTTTCTTT.

This clone was counted once. DNA of the CDR3: TGTGCCAGCAGCGCCACAGGGAGTGGGGGAGAGACCCAGTACTTC. Amino acids: CASSATGSGGETQYF. The chain has TRBV11-3 and TRBJ2-5, with D possibly TRBD1 on 6 matching bases. This CDR3 is 15 amino acids long. Germline CDR1 SGHNT, CDR2 YENEEA. V dropped 5 bases and J dropped 4 bases, with 17 bases sitting between them.

V usage is TRBV30 and J usage is TRBJ1-2; D not resolved. Per germline, CDR1 GTSNPN and CDR2 SVGIG (reference sequence). CDR3 length: 12 amino acids. The ends were cut back, 0 bases at V and 2 bases at J, with 4 bases in the middle. The CDR3 nucleotides are TGTGCCTGGAGTGTACAAAACTATGGCTACACCTTC. It is translated as CAWSVQNYGYTF.

This clone was found a few times. The rearrangement links TRBV5-1 to TRBJ2-2, with D perhaps matching TRBD2 (5 bases). This CDR3 has 16 amino acids. With 1 base removed from V and 4 bases from J, the gap between germline ends came to 14 bases. Germline V gene data show CDR1 as SGHRS and CDR2 as YFSETQ. CDR3 sequence reads: CASSLSRGLGTGELFF. CDR3 DNA sequence: TGCGCCAGCAGCTTGAGTCGGGGATTGGGCACCGGGGAGCTGTTTTTT.